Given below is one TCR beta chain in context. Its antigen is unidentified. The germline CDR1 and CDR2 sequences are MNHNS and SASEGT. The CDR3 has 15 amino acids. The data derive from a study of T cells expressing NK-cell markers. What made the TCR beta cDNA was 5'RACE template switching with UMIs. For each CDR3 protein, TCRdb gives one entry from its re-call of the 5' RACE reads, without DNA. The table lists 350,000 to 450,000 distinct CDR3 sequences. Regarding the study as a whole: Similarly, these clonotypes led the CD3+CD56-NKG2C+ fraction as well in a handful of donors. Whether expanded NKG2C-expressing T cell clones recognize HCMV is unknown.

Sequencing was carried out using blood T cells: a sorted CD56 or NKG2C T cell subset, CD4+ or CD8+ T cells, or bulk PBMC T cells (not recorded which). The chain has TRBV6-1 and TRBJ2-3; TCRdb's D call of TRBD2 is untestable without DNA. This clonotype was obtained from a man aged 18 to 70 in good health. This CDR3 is CASRRTVTSPDTQYF.